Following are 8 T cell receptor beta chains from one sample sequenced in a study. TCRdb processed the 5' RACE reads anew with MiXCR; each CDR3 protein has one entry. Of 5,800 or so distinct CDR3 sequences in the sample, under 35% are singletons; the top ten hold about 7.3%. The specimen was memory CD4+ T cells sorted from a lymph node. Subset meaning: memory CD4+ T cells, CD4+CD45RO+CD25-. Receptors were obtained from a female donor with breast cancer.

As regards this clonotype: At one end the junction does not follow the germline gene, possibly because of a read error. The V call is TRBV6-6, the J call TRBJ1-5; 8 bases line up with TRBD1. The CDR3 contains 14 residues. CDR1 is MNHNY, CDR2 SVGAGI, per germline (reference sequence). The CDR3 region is CASRGQGSNQPQNF. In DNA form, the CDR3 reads TGTGCCAGCAGAGGACAGGGAAGCAATCAGCCCCAGAATTTT.

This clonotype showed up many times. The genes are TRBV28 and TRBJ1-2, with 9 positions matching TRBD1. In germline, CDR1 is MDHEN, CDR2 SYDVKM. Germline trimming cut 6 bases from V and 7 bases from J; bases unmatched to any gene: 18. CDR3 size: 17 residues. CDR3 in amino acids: CASRSGTGREVGGGYTF. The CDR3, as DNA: TGTGCCAGCAGATCCGGGACAGGGAGGGAAGTGGGGGGTGGCTACACCTTC.

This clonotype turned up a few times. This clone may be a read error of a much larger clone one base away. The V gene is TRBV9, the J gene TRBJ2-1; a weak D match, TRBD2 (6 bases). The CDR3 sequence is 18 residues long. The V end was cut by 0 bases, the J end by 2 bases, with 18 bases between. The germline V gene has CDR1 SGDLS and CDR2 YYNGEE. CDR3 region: CASSVGPVGRIAYNEQFF. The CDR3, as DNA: TGTGCCAGCAGCGTAGGTCCGGTGGGGAGGATAGCCTACAATGAGCAGTTCTTC.

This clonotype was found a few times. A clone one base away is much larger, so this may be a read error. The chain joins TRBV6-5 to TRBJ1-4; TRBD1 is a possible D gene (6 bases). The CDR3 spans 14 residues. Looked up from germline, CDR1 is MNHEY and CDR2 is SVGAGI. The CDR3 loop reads CASRLGQNNERLFF. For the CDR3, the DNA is TGTGCCAGCAGACTCGGACAGAATAATGAAAGACTGTTTTTT.

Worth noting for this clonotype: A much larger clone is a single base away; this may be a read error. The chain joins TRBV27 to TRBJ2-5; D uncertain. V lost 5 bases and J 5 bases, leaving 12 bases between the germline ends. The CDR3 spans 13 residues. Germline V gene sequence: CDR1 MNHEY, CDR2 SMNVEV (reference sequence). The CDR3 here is CASSPQCEETQYF. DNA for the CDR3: TGTGCCAGCAGTCCTCAGTGTGAGGAGACCCAGTACTTC.

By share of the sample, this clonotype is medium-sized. The CDR3 DNA sequence: TGTGCCAGCAGTCCAAGCCAACAGGGGATCTATGGCTACACCTTC. Translation: CASSPSQQGIYGYTF. V is TRBV28 and J is TRBJ1-2; TRBD1 matches at 7 bases. With 5 bases clipped from V and 4 bases from J, the junction kept 10 bases outside the gene matches. Per germline, CDR1 MDHEN and CDR2 SYDVKM. The length of the CDR3 is 15 residues.

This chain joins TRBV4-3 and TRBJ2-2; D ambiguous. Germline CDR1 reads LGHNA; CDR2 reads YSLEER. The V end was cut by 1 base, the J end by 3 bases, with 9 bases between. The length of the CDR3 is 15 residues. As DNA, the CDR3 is TGCGCCAGCAGCCAAGGGAAAGGTTACACCGGGGAGCTGTTTTTT. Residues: CASSQGKGYTGELFF.

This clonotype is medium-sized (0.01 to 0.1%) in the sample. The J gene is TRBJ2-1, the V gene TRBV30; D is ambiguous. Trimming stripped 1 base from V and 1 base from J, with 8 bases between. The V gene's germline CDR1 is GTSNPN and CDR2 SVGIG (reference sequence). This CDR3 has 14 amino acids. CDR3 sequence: CAWSAGRSYNEQFF. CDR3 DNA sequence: TGTGCCTGGAGTGCAGGACGGTCCTACAATGAGCAGTTCTTC.